This is a list of T cell receptor beta chains from one sample in a study of shared clonotypes between healthy human individuals. Libraries were prepared by immunoSEQ multiplex PCR; TCRdb keeps only in-frame clonotypes and omits some of them. This sample has approximately 720,000 clones, with 72% found just once. Sequencing used memory CD4+ T cells sorted from blood. These receptors all stem from a woman aged 30 to 39 in good health. The CDR3 runs from the conserved cysteine through the conserved F or W. D genes are given only for firm matches. Not every row has a clone size; where given, it reads once, few, many or a size class.

J	V	size	D	CDR3	DNA
TRBJ2-1	TRBV19	NA	TRBD2	CASSIRLAGDRNEQFF	TGTGCCAGTAGTATTAGGCTAGCGGGTGACCGGAATGAGCAGTTCTTC
TRBJ2-3	TRBV5-1	once	NA	CASSVVQGGRGTDTQYF	TGCGCCAGCAGCGTTGTTCAGGGTGGGAGAGGCACAGATACGCAGTATTTT
TRBJ1-1	TRBV2	NA	NA	CASKGDGNTEAFF	TGTGCCAGCAAAGGGGACGGAAACACTGAAGCTTTCTTT
TRBJ2-5	TRBV28	NA	TRBD2	CASSLLAGPRETQYF	TGTGCCAGCAGTTTGTTAGCGGGACCCCGGGAGACCCAGTACTTC
TRBJ2-7	TRBV5-4	NA	NA	CASSFVGRRYEQYF	TGTGCCAGCAGCTTTGTCGGCAGACGCTACGAGCAGTACTTC
TRBJ2-3	TRBV30	NA	NA	CAFRRDNTDTQYF	TGTGCCTTCCGGAGGGACAACACAGATACGCAGTATTTT
TRBJ2-5	TRBV7-2	NA	NA	CASSQGRRETQYF	TGTGCCAGCAGCCAGGGACGGAGGGAGACCCAGTACTTC
TRBJ2-7	TRBV5-1	few	TRBD1	CASSLEGQLAYEQYF	TGCGCCAGCAGCTTGGAGGGACAGCTTGCCTACGAGCAGTACTTC
TRBJ1-5	TRBV19	NA	TRBD1	CASSIGQGFDQPQHF	TGTGCCAGTAGTATCGGACAGGGGTTCGATCAGCCCCAGCATTTT
TRBJ1-2	TRBV28	NA	TRBD1	CASSSPGQGAVGYGYTF	TGTGCCAGCAGTTCTCCGGGACAGGGGGCAGTAGGGTATGGCTACACCTTC
TRBJ2-2	TRBV28	NA	NA	CASSPQRVSPGGELFF	TGTGCCAGCAGCCCCCAGCGGGTCTCCCCCGGAGGGGAGCTGTTTTTT
TRBJ1-5	TRBV27	NA	NA	CASSLRGTFSNQPQHF	TGTGCCAGCAGTTTACGCGGTACATTTAGCAATCAGCCCCAGCATTTT
TRBJ2-7	TRBV28	NA	NA	CASRDPRVWYEQYF	TGTGCCAGCAGGGACCCGCGGGTTTGGTACGAGCAGTACTTC
TRBJ2-3	TRBV9	NA	NA	CASSPRAGRGTDTQYF	TGTGCCAGCAGCCCTCGAGCCGGCCGGGGGACAGATACGCAGTATTTT
TRBJ1-2	TRBV4-1	NA	TRBD1	CASSQVDRAGGGYTF	TGCGCCAGCAGCCAAGTTGACAGGGCCGGTGGTGGCTACACCTTC
TRBJ2-2	TRBV11-3	NA	NA	CASSLLNTGELFF	TGTGCCAGCAGCTTACTGAACACCGGGGAGCTGTTTTTT
TRBJ2-1	TRBV30	NA	NA	CAWSPTWGVSYNEQFF	TGTGCCTGGAGCCCCACGTGGGGGGTTTCCTACAATGAGCAGTTCTTC
TRBJ2-3	TRBV5-4	NA	NA	CASSLGSGTSTDTQYF	TGTGCCAGCAGCTTAGGGTCTGGAACGAGCACAGATACGCAGTATTTT
TRBJ2-7	TRBV19	medium-sized	NA	CASRRTLNYEQYF	TGTGCCAGTAGGAGGACTTTAAACTACGAGCAGTACTTC
TRBJ2-7	TRBV5-4	many	NA	CASSLAPDFFGSYEQYF	TGTGCCAGCAGCTTGGCACCAGATTTCTTCGGCTCCTACGAGCAGTACTTC
TRBJ2-3	TRBV5-1	NA	TRBD2	CASSLYGGSRSTDTQYF	TGCGCCAGCAGCTTGTACGGCGGGAGTCGTAGCACAGATACGCAGTATTTT
TRBJ1-5	TRBV18	NA	NA	CASSPPAVKRPQHF	TGTGCCAGCTCACCACCGGCCGTAAAGAGGCCCCAGCATTTT
TRBJ2-3	TRBV28	few	TRBD2	CASSFPGGVSTDTQYF	TGTGCCAGCAGTTTCCCGGGAGGAGTTAGCACAGATACGCAGTATTTT
TRBJ2-4	TRBV19	NA	TRBD2	CASSTKGTSGTLAKNIQYF	TGTGCCAGTAGTACTAAAGGGACTAGCGGGACACTAGCCAAAAACATTCAGTACTTC
TRBJ2-1	TRBV9	NA	TRBD2	CASSYRPGTSGKNEQFF	TGTGCCAGCAGCTACCGACCCGGGACTAGCGGGAAGAATGAGCAGTTCTTC
TRBJ2-6	TRBV19	NA	NA	CASSAPGHSRNGANVLTF	TGTGCCAGTAGTGCCCCGGGACACTCTCGGAACGGGGCCAACGTCCTGACTTTC
TRBJ2-3	TRBV5-1	NA	NA	CASSWGGSGGPTDTQYF	TGCGCCAGCAGCTGGGGCGGTTCAGGAGGGCCCACAGATACGCAGTATTTT
TRBJ1-1	TRBV5-1	many	TRBD1	CASSLGTGVPEAFF	TGCGCCAGCAGCTTGGGGACAGGGGTACCTGAAGCTTTCTTT
TRBJ2-7	TRBV28	NA	NA	CASTSFTYEQYF	TGTGCCAGCACCTCCTTTACCTACGAGCAGTACTTC
TRBJ2-1	TRBV18	NA	TRBD1	CASSRGQRESYNEQFF	TGTGCCAGCTCACGGGGACAGCGCGAATCCTACAATGAGCAGTTCTTC
TRBJ2-1	TRBV7-3	NA	TRBD2	CASSPHPAREGYEQFF	TGTGCCAGCAGCCCTCATCCCGCGAGGGAGGGCTATGAGCAGTTCTTC
TRBJ1-4	TRBV19	NA	TRBD1	CASSSRSGGIGEKLFF	TGTGCCAGTAGTAGCCGATCAGGGGGCATAGGAGAAAAACTGTTTTTT
TRBJ2-7	TRBV20-1	NA	NA	CSARPTYEQYF	TGCAGTGCTAGGCCAACCTACGAGCAGTACTTC
TRBJ1-3	TRBV7-2	NA	NA	CASSPTQSSGNTIYF	TGTGCCAGCAGCCCGACGCAGAGCTCTGGAAACACCATATATTTT
TRBJ2-7	TRBV28	NA	TRBD2	CASSPSELADSYEQYF	TGTGCCAGCAGTCCCTCCGAACTAGCGGATTCCTACGAGCAGTACTTC
TRBJ1-1	TRBV27	NA	NA	CATCPRVGDTEAFF	TGTGCCACATGTCCCAGGGTGGGGGACACTGAAGCTTTCTTT
TRBJ2-1	TRBV4-2	once	TRBD2	CASSQDRMASGYNEQFF	TGTGCCAGCAGCCAAGATAGAATGGCTAGCGGATACAATGAGCAGTTCTTC
TRBJ1-2	TRBV29-1	NA	TRBD1	CSGGQGNYGYTF	TGCAGCGGCGGACAGGGTAACTATGGCTACACCTTC
TRBJ2-1	TRBV4-1	NA	TRBD2	CASSQNSGKYSYNEQFF	TGCGCCAGCAGCCAGAATAGCGGGAAATACTCCTACAATGAGCAGTTCTTC
TRBJ2-5	TRBV5-4	NA	TRBD2	CASSLALAGIQETQYF	TGTGCCAGCAGCTTGGCGCTAGCGGGAATACAAGAGACCCAGTACTTC
TRBJ1-6	TRBV7-6	NA	NA	CASSLQNSPLHF	TGTGCCAGCAGCCTCCAGAATTCACCCCTCCACTTT
TRBJ2-2	TRBV5-4	NA	NA	CASSFGGSTGTGELFF	TGTGCCAGCAGCTTCGGGGGATCTACGGGAACCGGGGAGCTGTTTTTT
TRBJ1-2	TRBV5-1	NA	NA	CASSRRTASYGYTF	TGCGCCAGCAGCCGGCGGACAGCTTCCTATGGCTACACCTTC
TRBJ1-4	TRBV7-8	once	NA	CASSSPRGTSEKLFF	TGTGCCAGCAGCTCCCCACGGGGTACAAGTGAAAAACTGTTTTTT
TRBJ2-5	TRBV29-1	few	TRBD2	CSVVAGAWETQYF	TGCAGCGTCGTAGCGGGAGCATGGGAGACCCAGTACTTC
TRBJ2-2	TRBV10-1	few	NA	CASSQDYLTGELFF	TGCGCCAGCAGCCAGGACTATCTCACCGGGGAGCTGTTTTTT
TRBJ1-1	TRBV7-2	NA	NA	CASSLVSGAMGAEAFF	TGTGCCAGCAGCTTAGTCTCTGGGGCCATGGGCGCTGAAGCTTTCTTT
TRBJ1-2	TRBV9	NA	TRBD1	CASSVFRGDYGYTF	TGTGCCAGCAGCGTATTCAGGGGGGATTATGGCTACACCTTC
TRBJ2-3	TRBV7-9	NA	TRBD2	CASRSLAGETTDTQYF	TGTGCCAGCAGATCTCTAGCGGGAGAGACCACAGATACGCAGTATTTT
TRBJ2-5	TRBV11-2	NA	NA	CASSLVLQETQYF	TGTGCCAGCAGCTTGGTCCTGCAAGAGACCCAGTACTTC
TRBJ1-1	TRBV7-6	NA	NA	CASSRTQLTSRGTEAFF	TGTGCCAGCAGCCGAACTCAGTTGACCTCTAGGGGCACTGAAGCTTTCTTT
TRBJ2-6	TRBV28	NA	NA	CASMPGVRQGGSGANVLTF	TGTGCCAGCATGCCCGGGGTACGACAGGGAGGCTCTGGGGCCAACGTCCTGACTTTC
TRBJ1-4	TRBV2	NA	NA	CATQRTGGPNEKLFF	TGTGCCACCCAAAGGACCGGGGGACCTAATGAAAAACTGTTTTTT
TRBJ2-7	TRBV28	once	TRBD1	CASRRAGTVPYEQYF	TGTGCCAGCAGACGGGCCGGGACAGTTCCCTACGAGCAGTACTTC
TRBJ1-3	TRBV4-2	few	NA	CASSQGQAPNTIYF	TGTGCCAGCAGCCAAGGACAGGCCCCGAACACCATATATTTT
TRBJ2-7	TRBV18	NA	TRBD2	CASSPLTSGIYEQYF	TGTGCCAGCTCACCGTTGACTAGCGGGATCTACGAGCAGTACTTC
TRBJ2-7	TRBV25-1	NA	TRBD2	CASSVSGWYEQYF	TGTGCCAGCAGTGTTAGCGGGTGGTACGAGCAGTACTTC
TRBJ2-1	TRBV19	NA	NA	CASSLTIYNEQFF	TGTGCCAGTAGTCTTACAATATACAATGAGCAGTTCTTC
TRBJ1-3	TRBV25-1	many	NA	CASSAPGSSGNTIYF	TGTGCCAGCAGTGCCCCGGGCAGCTCTGGAAACACCATATATTTT